This T cell receptor (beta chain) originates from a study of blood T cell repertoires in COVID-19. Study at large: PBMCs, B-cell-depleted T cells, or T cells were the source of the cDNA or gDNA that made up the material.

Authors' data handling: Estimation of nucleated cell counts relied on the amplification of reference gene primers. Repertoires were generated with immunoSEQ multiplex PCR, while TCRdb's copy carries only in-frame clones and drops some. V, J and clone size reflect that table, while D and trimming were determined from the DNA. The repertoire holds about 160,000 clones, with 85% to 95% as singletons. The CDR3 covers 13 residues. The germline V gene encodes CDR1 KGHDR and CDR2 SFDVKD. V was shortened by 7 bases and J by 0 bases, with 8 bases between the two germline ends. This chain uses TRBV24-1 with TRBJ1-1, with D possibly TRBD1 on 5 matching bases. Material: peripheral blood. This receptor was taken from a woman in her 50s with acute or convalescent COVID-19. CDR3 sequence: CATSDRLNTEAFF. CDR3 nucleotide sequence: TGTGCCACCAGCGACAGATTGAACACTGAAGCTTTCTTT.